This TCR beta chain was recorded in a study of cytomegalovirus exposure and HLA in healthy donors. The method was immunoSEQ multiplex PCR; TCRdb's version includes in-frame clones alone and lacks a portion of them. The data show about 200,000 clones, with more than 65% seen just once and over 10% held by the top ten. Germline V gene data show CDR1 as GTSNPN and CDR2 as SVGIG (reference sequence). The CDR3 is 15 amino acids. The J segment lost 8 bases and the V segment lost 4 bases, leaving 7 bases of the junction unmatched. The sequenced material came from PBMCs. The genes are TRBV30 and TRBJ2-1; 14 bases match TRBD2. This clonotype originated in a woman in her thirties in good health and CMV-seropositive. The CDR3 sequence is CAWKKGLAGGHEQFF. CDR3 in DNA: TGTGCCTGGAAAAAAGGACTAGCGGGAGGCCATGAGCAGTTCTTC.